The 5 T cell receptor beta chains below all came from one sample that was sequenced in a study of blood T cell repertoires in COVID-19. The method was immunoSEQ multiplex PCR; TCRdb's version includes in-frame clones alone and lacks a portion of them. The table lists 40,000 to 55,000 clones, around nine tenths of them singletons. The specimen was peripheral blood. These receptors were taken from a human donor in a cohort sampled during active COVID-19.

The rearrangement links TRBV10-3 to TRBJ1-1, with 10 nucleotides matching TRBD1. Germline CDR1 and CDR2: ENHRY and SYGVKD. V lost 0 bases to trimming and J lost 0 bases; unmatched junction nucleotides: 1. This CDR3 is 16 amino acids long. The CDR3 spells CAISESGTGVNTEAFF. CDR3 coding DNA: TGTGCCATCAGTGAGTCGGGGACAGGGGTGAACACTGAAGCTTTCTTT.

The V call is TRBV6-2 or TRBV6-3, the J call TRBJ2-5; D not resolved. CDR1 and CDR2 from the germline V gene are MNHEY and SVGEGT. V lost 2 bases and J lost 4, with 5 bases in between. CDR3 length equals 12 residues. CDR3 DNA sequence: TGTGCCAGCAGTTACGCGCTAGAGACCCAGTACTTC. This encodes CASSYALETQYF.

J is TRBJ1-1 and V is TRBV4-3; TRBD1 aligns across 8 bases. CDR1 is LGHNA and CDR2 is YSLEER in the germline V gene. Losses at the gene ends were 1 base for V and 5 bases for J; bases not matched to a gene: 9. There are 16 residues in the CDR3. Here the CDR3 DNA reads TGCGCCAGCAGCCAAGTTTTTTCAGGGGGCGAGACTGAAGCTTTCTTT. It specifies CASSQVFSGGETEAFF.

This chain joins TRBV5-6 and TRBJ2-7; D ambiguous. CDR3 size: 15 residues. CDR1 SGHDT and CDR2 YYEEEE come from the germline V gene. The V gene lost 1 base and the J gene lost 4 bases, with 15 bases spanning the gap. The CDR3, as DNA: TGTGCCAGCAGCTTGATTCGGAACGGAGATTACGAGCAGTACTTC. Its protein is CASSLIRNGDYEQYF.

CDR3 coding DNA: TGTGCCAGCAGCTTAGGACTAGCGGGCTCCTACAATGAGCAGTTCTTC. Translating gives CASSLGLAGSYNEQFF. The chain joins TRBV7-6 to TRBJ2-1; 10 bases map to TRBD2. This CDR3 spans 16 amino acids. Germline lookup yields CDR1 SGHVS and CDR2 FNYEAQ. V was clipped by 1 base and J by 0 bases; unmatched bases: 0. Full variable domain (outside the CDR3, taken from reference TRBV7-6 and TRBJ2-1): GAGVSQSPRYKVTKRGQDVALRCDPISGHVSLYWYRQALGQGPEFLTYFNYEAQQDKSGLPNDRFSAERPEGSISTLTIQRTEQRDSAMYRCASSLGLAGSYNEQFFGPGTRLTVL.